This entry describes one TCR beta chain. This clonotype was seen many times. Its antigen target is currently unknown. No quality values exist for individual bases; no much larger clone is one base distant. This specimen comes from a study of human T cells and chemical hapten exposure (dated by TCRdb to the early 2020s). For the study in its entirety: For sensitization, 2% DPC in acetone was applied to a 2 cm by 2 cm area of upper inner arm skin. For TCR sequencing, blood came from 25 to 35 alopecia patients at anywhere from one to four time points (pre-sensitization, 2, 6 and 24 weeks). Weekly therapeutic DPC doses were additionally applied to the scalp of patients throughout the approximately 25-week study period. Patch testing was performed on the upper back with Finn chambers containing 0.01% DPC, and the patch tests were scored after 6 days according to International Contact Dermatitis Research Group standards. Patient blood was sampled pre-sensitization (week 0) and at 2, 6 and about 24 weeks after DPC sensitization. The study tracked peripheral blood TCR repertoire changes in vivo during primary and secondary sensitization to the hapten diphenylcyclopropenone (DPC) in alopecia patients. Libraries were pooled for sequencing, and variation in per-sample TCR yields was attributed mainly to small differences in library volumes within the pool. Alopecia areata with under or over 50% scalp involvement, alopecia totalis and alopecia universalis were represented in the patient cohort, which was mostly female. Broader findings and caveats from the paper: Expanded TCRs formed significantly more large CDR3 similarity clusters than pre-sensitization or healthy control sets, consistent with antigen-driven responses. Repeated subsampling changed both the strength of the expansion versus patch-test correlation and the threshold at which that correlation became significant. Because all patients had alopecia, a presumed autoimmune disease, the immune response of the patients might differ from that of healthy individuals. DPC sensitization did not change how many TCRs were above 1 in 1000 frequency, and no evidence was found of alterations in global repertoire structure. The number of PT1 expanded TCRs positively correlated with patch test score, significant at thresholds 8, 16 and 32 but not 4.

The time point label of this sample denotes: patch test 3, about 24 weeks after DPC sensitization. This specimen's treatment or condition label, interpreted: therapeutic diphenylcyclopropenone sensitization with weekly scalp DPC. Blood at each patch-test visit was drawn before the patch test was applied. Patients were eligible if aged 18 to 70, diagnosed with alopecia and judged suitable for DPC therapy, and pregnant patients were excluded. Total RNA was isolated from unfractionated whole blood collected in Tempus Blood RNA tubes. Library construction relied on RACE. Sequencing used a NextSeq 500. During library preparation, unique molecular identifiers were attached to individual cDNA molecules so that TCRs could be counted in a quantitative, reproducible way. From each blood RNA sample, both TCR alpha and TCR beta chains were sequenced. From the authors' description of their analysis: A median of approximately 96,000 TCRs per sample was observed, with a range of 23,224 to 690,600. The Decombinator software suite was used to annotate V, J and CDR3 in the TCR reads. For PS versus PT1 abundance plots, all samples were subsampled to the same number of TCRs (28,000). Expanded TCRs were defined as absent before sensitization and observed at least eight times at the 2-week time point. Through fastp at Q25 and MiXCR, TCRdb rebuilt clones from the public reads, retaining in-frame beta chains. Each record represents a unique CDR3 protein, reported with the most common genes and DNA among its rows. None of the V and J calls come from the authors' own analysis; TCRdb made them. The sample contains approximately 30,000 distinct CDR3 sequences, nearly 6% of them found a single time. The ten largest account for approximately 5% of the sample.

The TCR originated in a young man with alopecia areata. Some clones in this sample may be carry-over from other donors' samples. The material was whole blood, obtained in connection with sensitization to the hapten diphenylcyclopropenone (DPC).

In nucleotide form, the sequence is TGCAGCGTTGAATGGGACCAGTTGAACACTGAAGCTTTCTTT. It encodes CSVEWDQLNTEAFF. The chain was built from TRBV29-1 and TRBJ1-1; the D gene is possibly TRBD1, with 5 bases matching. V lost 2 bases and J lost 0 bases; the stretch between them is 10 bases long. From a lookup of the germline V gene, CDR1 and CDR2 are SQVTM and ANQGSEA. The CDR3 holds 14 amino acids from the cysteine to the phenylalanine. Of all the DNA, just the CDR3 is kept, 42 bases in frame from base 1.